This T cell receptor beta chain was recorded in a study of blood T cell repertoires in COVID-19. The wider study: Acute-phase and convalescent COVID-19 samples originated in the United States, Italy and Spain.

The ends were cut back, 4 bases at V and 2 bases at J, with 17 bases in the middle. The CDR3 sequence is 16 residues long. CDR1 is SGHNT, CDR2 YYREEE, per germline (reference sequence). As originally analysed: Counts of nucleated cells, estimated from reference gene primer amplification, were obtained. Some clones are missing from TCRdb's copy, which holds only in-frame ones; the method was immunoSEQ multiplex PCR. D and trimming come from the DNA, and the V and J calls and clone size come from that table. The sample lists 210,000 or so clones; 75% to 85% were seen once. This chain connects TRBV5-4 to TRBJ2-3; D is unresolved. The sequenced sample was PBMCs or T cells enriched from blood (not recorded which). This clonotype originated in a woman in her thirties or forties with acute COVID-19. CDR3 loop: CASSPPASENTDTQYF. For the CDR3, the DNA is TGTGCCAGCAGCCCTCCCGCCAGCGAGAACACAGATACGCAGTATTTT.